One and the same sample provided the 18 T cell receptor beta chains below, sequenced in a study of PD-1 blockade in classical Hodgkin lymphoma. Clones were read by immunoSEQ multiplex PCR, and TCRdb kept only the in-frame ones, dropping some. The data hold tens of thousands of clones, with around 74% observed a single time. Regarding time point: cycle 4 day 1 (C4D1), after 6 weeks of nivolumab. Every patient was affected by relapse after autologous stem cell transplantation, while exposure to brentuximab vedotin was not uniform. The starting material was peripheral blood mononuclear cells (PBMCs), obtained before the fourth cycle of nivolumab. The receptors here all came from a human donor with classical Hodgkin lymphoma.

The CDR3, as DNA: TGTGCCAGCAGTTTATTTGAACTAGCTAGGCAGTACTTC. Protein product: CASSLFELARQYF. The chain recombines TRBV28 with TRBJ2-7; D possibly corresponds to TRBD2 (6 bases). V shed 1 base and J shed 9 bases, with 13 bases lying between them. Per germline, CDR1 MDHEN and CDR2 SYDVKM. The CDR3 spans 13 residues.

This clone showed up just a few times. The chain carries TRBV19 and TRBJ1-1; the match to TRBD1 covers 7 bases. Trimming took 8 bases from V and 7 from J; bases not matched to a gene: 7. This CDR3 is 12 amino acids long. Germline loops: CDR1 LNHDA, CDR2 SQIVND (reference sequence). The CDR3 nucleotides read TGTGCCAGTGAGGGCAGGGACAGTGAAGCTTTCTTT. Encoded protein: CASEGRDSEAFF.

The V and J genes are TRBV28 and TRBJ2-5; possibly TRBD2 for D (6 bases). CDR1 is MDHEN and CDR2 is SYDVKM in the germline V gene. There are 12 residues in the CDR3. Between the trimmed V and J ends, which lost 5 bases and 5 bases, there was a span of 9 bases. The CDR3 here is CASSLDYETQYF. In nucleotides, the CDR3 is TGTGCCAGCAGTCTGGACTATGAGACCCAGTACTTC.

The J gene is TRBJ2-1, the V gene TRBV11-3, with 12 positions matching TRBD2. Germline CDR1 is SGHNT and CDR2 is YENEEA. V lost 4 bases, J lost 1 base, and 2 bases stayed unmatched. The CDR3 is 16 amino acids. Here the CDR3 DNA reads TGTGCCAGCAGCTCCCTAGCGGGAGGGTCCTACAATGAGCAGTTCTTC. It is translated as CASSSLAGGSYNEQFF.

This clone was picked up a small number of times. The chain combines TRBV4-1 with TRBJ1-5; possibly TRBD1 for D (5 bases). CDR3 length: 17 residues. In germline, CDR1 is MGHRA, CDR2 YSYEKL. The V end was cut by 0 bases, the J end by 0 bases, with 12 bases between. In DNA, the CDR3 is TGCGCCAGCAGCCAAGATGGTGGGGGTTATAGCAATCAGCCCCAGCATTTT. This translates into CASSQDGGGYSNQPQHF.

CDR3 protein: CASGAEGLTEAFF. The DNA of the CDR3 is TGTGCCAGCGGGGCAGAGGGGCTCACTGAAGCTTTCTTT. V and J are TRBV2 and TRBJ1-1; a possible D gene is TRBD1 (5 bases). The germline gives CDR1 SNHLY, CDR2 FYNNEI. The CDR3 sequence is 13 residues long. Trimming removed 8 bases from V and 4 bases from J, with 14 bases in between.

V gene TRBV28 combines with J gene TRBJ1-1; 7 nucleotides line up with TRBD1. This CDR3 has 15 amino acids. The trim removed 2 bases at V and 4 bases at J, leaving 7 bases unmatched. Looked up from germline, CDR1 is MDHEN and CDR2 is SYDVKM. CDR3 in amino acids: CASSLASSGGTEAFF. CDR3 DNA sequence: TGTGCCAGCAGTTTAGCCTCCTCAGGGGGCACTGAAGCTTTCTTT. Filled out from reference TRBV28 and TRBJ1-1, the complete variable domain reads DVKVTQSSRYLVKRTGEKVFLECVQDMDHENMFWYRQDPGLGLRLIYFSYDVKMKEKGDIPEGYSVSREKKERFSLILESASTNQTSMYLCASSLASSGGTEAFFGQGTRLTVV.

A word on this clone: This same CDR3 is encoded by further DNA sequences in the sample. The chain uses TRBV2 and TRBJ2-1; 7 nucleotides match TRBD2. Germline V gene lookup returns CDR1 SNHLY and CDR2 FYNNEI. The CDR3 contains 15 residues. J gave up 0 bases and V 3 bases, and 2 bases lay outside the gene matches. The CDR3 loop reads CASSEGGISYNEQFF. CDR3 sequence (DNA): TGTGCCAGCAGTGAGGGGGGGATCTCCTACAATGAGCAGTTCTTC.

The gene calls are TRBV7-8 and TRBJ2-1; 16 bases are shared with TRBD2. This CDR3 contains 18 residues. Germline CDR1 and CDR2: SGHVS and FQNEAQ. Trimming removed 5 bases from V and 0 bases from J; junction bases left unmatched: 4. CDR3 amino acids: CASSAGLAGGSSYNEQFF. The CDR3 region has the DNA TGTGCCAGCAGCGCGGGACTAGCGGGAGGGAGCTCCTACAATGAGCAGTTCTTC.

The V gene is TRBV12-5, the J gene TRBJ1-4; D gene uncertain. This CDR3 spans 18 amino acids. V was pared by 2 bases and J by 8 bases, with 24 bases between. Germline CDR1 LGHNT, CDR2 FRNRAP. The CDR3 reads CASGLPSNSWGMREKLFF. In DNA form, the CDR3 reads TGTGCTAGTGGTTTGCCTTCGAATTCGTGGGGAATGCGGGAAAAACTGTTTTTT. Variable domain in full (rest from reference TRBV12-5 and TRBJ1-4): DARVTQTPRHKVTEMGQEVTMRCQPILGHNTVFWYRQTMMQGLELLAYFRNRAPLDDSGMPKDRFSAEMPDATLATLKIQPSEPRDSAVYFCASGLPSNSWGMREKLFFGSGTQLSVL.

The chain links TRBV18 to TRBJ1-1, with a possible D match to TRBD1 (5 bases). V was pared by 2 bases and J by 6 bases, with 13 bases between. This CDR3 has 14 residues. In germline, CDR1 is KGHSH, CDR2 LQKENI. The chain's CDR3 is CASSPGSRDAEAFF. DNA for the CDR3: TGTGCCAGCTCACCAGGAAGTCGGGACGCTGAAGCTTTCTTT.

This clone has a single count. This chain links TRBV6-6 with TRBJ2-7, with no clear D. Germline V lookup: CDR1 MNHNY, CDR2 SVGAGI (reference sequence). V dropped 6 bases and J dropped 1 base, with 10 bases sitting between them. The CDR3 has 13 residues. The CDR3: CASSLLRSYEQYF. CDR3 nucleotide sequence: TGTGCCAGCAGCCTCCTAAGGTCCTACGAGCAGTACTTC.

The table lists this clone with a few counts. The CDR3 coding sequence is TGTGCCAGCAGCTTACAAAGCCCTGGCTCTGGAAACACCATATATTTT. Encoded protein: CASSLQSPGSGNTIYF. The chain carries TRBV7-2 and TRBJ1-3; no firm D call. The ends were cut back, 2 bases at V and 0 bases at J, with 11 bases in the middle. Germline V gives CDR1 SGHTA, CDR2 FQGNSA. The CDR3 runs 16 residues.

The rearrangement links TRBV5-6 to TRBJ2-5; D is tentatively TRBD1 or TRBD2 (6 bases each). V lost 7 bases to trimming and J lost 4 bases, with 23 bases between them. The CDR3 runs 16 residues. Germline lookup yields CDR1 SGHDT and CDR2 YYEEEE. The CDR3 region is CASGVNGGGGGETQYF. For the CDR3, the DNA is TGTGCCAGCGGAGTGAATGGGGGAGGAGGGGGAGAGACCCAGTACTTC. Variable domain in full (rest from reference TRBV5-6 and TRBJ2-5): DAGVTQSPTHLIKTRGQQVTLRCSPKSGHDTVSWYQQALGQGPQFIFQYYEEEERQRGNFPDRFSGHQFPNYSSELNVNALLLGDSALYLCASGVNGGGGGETQYFGPGTRLLVL.

This chain links TRBV11-2 with TRBJ2-5; the match to TRBD2 covers 8 bases. The CDR3 length is 12 residues. Germline CDR1 and CDR2: SGHAT and FQNNGV. V dropped 5 bases and J dropped 5; count of bases not matched to a gene: 1. For the CDR3, the DNA is TGTGCCAGCAGCCGGGAGGGGGAGACCCAGTACTTC. This sequence encodes CASSREGETQYF.

The chain carries TRBV4-1 and TRBJ2-7, with 9 nucleotides matching TRBD2. The J segment lost 3 bases and the V segment lost 0 bases, leaving 3 bases of the junction unmatched. In germline, CDR1 is MGHRA, CDR2 YSYEKL. The CDR3 consists of 15 residues. The chain's CDR3 is CASSQEGTSIYEQYF. The CDR3 nucleotides read TGCGCCAGCAGCCAAGAAGGGACTAGCATCTACGAGCAGTACTTC.

This chain links TRBV9 with TRBJ1-2; 10 bases are a match to TRBD1. The trim removed 2 bases at V and 5 bases at J, leaving 9 bases unmatched. Germline V lookup: CDR1 SGDLS, CDR2 YYNGEE. The CDR3 sequence is 16 residues long. The CDR3 here is CASSVSRTGGNYGYTF. The CDR3 nucleotides read TGTGCCAGCAGCGTCTCTCGGACAGGGGGGAATTATGGCTACACCTTC.

This chain joins TRBV29-1 and TRBJ2-7, with TRBD1 as a possible D gene (6 bases). Germline CDR1 reads SQVTM; CDR2 reads ANQGSEA. There are 12 residues in the CDR3. Trimming cost V 4 bases and J 2 bases, with 9 bases left between them. CDR3 sequence: CSVVRGTYEQYF. As DNA, the CDR3 is TGCAGCGTTGTTAGGGGGACCTACGAGCAGTACTTC.